This TCR beta chain was documented in a study of shared clonotypes between healthy human individuals. Notes on the study in general: The diversity represented, both genetic and in exposure history, was limited by few donors.

A note on this clone: The antigen is undetermined.

Per the germline V gene, CDR1 is SEHNR and CDR2 is FQNEAQ (reference sequence). This CDR3 comprises 12 residues. V gave up 2 bases and J gave up 6 bases, with 7 bases separating them. Data came from immunoSEQ multiplex PCR; TCRdb stores just in-frame clones and leaves some out. Of about 1.5 million clones in the sample, 98% are singletons; the top ten hold around 0.45%. The source material was naive CD4+ T cells sorted from blood. Described subset: CD45RA+ positively selected. This sequence joins TRBV7-9 and TRBJ1-2; D might be TRBD1 (5 bases). This TCR was recovered from a man aged 25 to 40 in good health. This CDR3 reads CASSLQGHGYTF. CDR3 nucleotides: TGTGCCAGCAGCTTACAGGGCCATGGCTACACCTTC.